The source of this T cell receptor (beta chain) is a study of T cell changes during pregnancy in multiple sclerosis. Some clones are missing from TCRdb's copy, which holds only in-frame ones; the method was immunoSEQ multiplex PCR. Of tens of thousands of clones listed, around 90% are singletons. After removal of 2 bases from V and 2 bases from J, the junction contained 6 bases not matched to a gene. CDR1 KGHSH and CDR2 LQKENI come from the germline V gene. The CDR3 extends over 15 amino acids. This clone was seen once. The sample was CD8+ T cells from peripheral blood mononuclear cells, taken before pregnancy. This TCR came from a female donor with multiple sclerosis, enrolled in a pregnancy study. This chain links TRBV18 with TRBJ2-7, with TRBD1 identical over 7 bases. The CDR3 nucleotides are TGTGCCAGCTCACCAGGACAGGCCTTTCCCTACGAGCAGTACTTC. Its protein is CASSPGQAFPYEQYF.